The 5 T cell receptor beta chains below were found in one sample sequenced in a study of T cell responses to AZD1222 COVID-19 vaccine. Method: immunoSEQ multiplex PCR; TCRdb's copy keeps in-frame clones and lacks some. Here the sample spans about 110,000 clones, 70% to 90% being singletons. Sequences were derived from peripheral blood, sampled on day 0 of AZD1222 vaccination. All receptors derive from an adult in good health.

This CDR3 is CASSHSETQYF. As DNA, the CDR3 is TGTGCCAGCAGCCACAGTGAGACCCAGTACTTC. The J gene is TRBJ2-5, the V gene TRBV3-1 (or the pseudogene TRBV3-2); D remains unclear. This CDR3 has 11 residues. CDR1 LGHDT and CDR2 YNNKEL come from the germline V gene (reference sequence). V was shortened by 3 bases and J by 5 bases, with 4 bases between the two germline ends.

The J gene is TRBJ1-1, the V gene TRBV5-6, with TRBD1 as a possible D gene (6 bases). Germline assignment: CDR1 SGHDT and CDR2 YYEEEE. This CDR3 is 15 amino acids long. With 4 bases removed from V and 3 bases from J, the gap between germline ends came to 16 bases. The CDR3 bases are TGTGCCAGCAGCAGCCTACAGGGAGCGGACACTGAAGCTTTCTTT. As protein: CASSSLQGADTEAFF.

The chain joins TRBV4-1 to TRBJ1-3, with D uncertain. Germline CDR1 and CDR2: MGHRA and YSYEKL. The CDR3 consists of 16 residues. With 5 bases removed from V and 0 bases from J, the gap between germline ends came to 14 bases. In DNA, the CDR3 is TGCGCCAGCAGCTTCAATACTGCCCGCTCTGGAAACACCATATATTTT. Protein product: CASSFNTARSGNTIYF.

The J gene is TRBJ2-1, the V gene TRBV4-2; tentatively, D is TRBD2 (6 bases). The germline V and J ends were trimmed by 1 base and 5 bases, with 12 bases remaining between them. The CDR3 has 15 amino acids. Germline V CDR1 and CDR2: LGHNA, YNFKEQ. The CDR3 sequence is CASSQGAGIHNEQFF. Written as DNA, the CDR3 is TGTGCCAGCAGCCAAGGGGCGGGGATACACAATGAGCAGTTCTTC.

The V and J genes are TRBV7-3 and TRBJ2-4; TRBD1 aligns across 8 bases. Trimming at V came to 5 bases and at J to 4 bases, leaving 4 bases not matched to a gene. The CDR3 has 14 amino acids. Germline CDR1 SGHTA, CDR2 FQGTGA. Written as DNA, the CDR3 is TGTGCCAGCAGCCCACAGGGGGATAAAAACATTCAGTACTTC. Protein product: CASSPQGDKNIQYF. The full variable domain, rest sourced from reference TRBV7-3 and TRBJ2-4, is GAGVSQTPSNKVTEKGKYVELRCDPISGHTALYWYRQSLGQGPEFLIYFQGTGAADDSGLPNDRFFAVRPEGSVSTLKIQRTERGDSAVYLCASSPQGDKNIQYFGAGTRLSVL.